This entry features one T cell receptor beta chain sequence. What it binds is not known. Trimming shortened V by 5 bases and J by 2 bases, and 7 bases separated the two germline ends. CDR1 and CDR2 (germline): SEHNR, FQNEAQ (reference sequence). CDR3 length: 12 amino acids. This record belongs to a study of OX40 agonist ivuxolimab in advanced cancers. Study-level points and caveats: Expanded clones tended on average to be more numerous among CD8+ T cells than CD4+. At 0.1 to 3.0 mg/kg and by week 6, clonal expansion occurred in CD4+ and CD8+ blood T cells.

Clones were sequenced by immunoSEQ multiplex PCR, and TCRdb holds only the in-frame ones, with some missing. The table has 25,000 to 35,000 clones, more than 70% seen once; the top ten hold roughly 23%. The chain employs TRBV7-9 and TRBJ2-7; D remains ambiguous. The source is an adult with an advanced solid tumor such as melanoma, head and neck, liver or kidney cancer. The source material was CD4+ or CD8+ T cells sorted from blood, sampled in a trial of the OX40 agonist ivuxolimab. CDR3 sequence reads: CASSPTPYEQYF. Here the CDR3 DNA reads TGTGCCAGCAGCCCGACACCCTACGAGCAGTACTTC.